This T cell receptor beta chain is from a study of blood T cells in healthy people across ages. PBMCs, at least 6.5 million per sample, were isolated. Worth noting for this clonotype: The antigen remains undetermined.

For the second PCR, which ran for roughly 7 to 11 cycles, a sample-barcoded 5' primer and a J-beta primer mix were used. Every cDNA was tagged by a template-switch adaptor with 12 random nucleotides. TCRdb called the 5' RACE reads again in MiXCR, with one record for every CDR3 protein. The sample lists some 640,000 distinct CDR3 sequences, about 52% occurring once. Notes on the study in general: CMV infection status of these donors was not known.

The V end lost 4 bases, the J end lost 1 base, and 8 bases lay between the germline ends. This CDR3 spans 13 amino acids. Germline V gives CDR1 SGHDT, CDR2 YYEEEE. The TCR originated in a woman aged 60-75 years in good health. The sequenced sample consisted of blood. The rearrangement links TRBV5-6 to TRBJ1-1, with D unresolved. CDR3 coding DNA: TGTGCCAGCAGCAGGGTGGGGAACACTGAAGCTTTCTTT. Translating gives CASSRVGNTEAFF.